The 21 T cell receptor beta chains below all came from one sample that was sequenced in a study of T cell repertoires in cytomegalovirus infection. These receptors are not linked to any known antigen. Each CDR3 protein is one row after TCRdb ran MiXCR on the reads. The sample carries about 110,000 distinct CDR3 sequences, around 28% recorded once. Sequencing used CD8+ T cells from cultured PBMCs, obtained from culture after CMV antigen stimulation. The receptors stem from a human donor in good health (CMV status not recorded). Some clones in this sample may be carry-over from other donors' samples.

This sequence joins TRBV27 and TRBJ1-1; D gene uncertain. The germline V gene has CDR1 MNHEY and CDR2 SMNVEV (reference sequence). V was pared by 7 bases and J by 3 bases, with 12 bases between. This CDR3 contains 13 residues. CDR3 DNA sequence: TGTGCCAGCAACGGTGGGGTCCACACTGAAGCTTTCTTT. Residues: CASNGGVHTEAFF.

V and J are TRBV7-9 and TRBJ2-3, with a possible D match to TRBD2 (7 bases). The CDR3 contains 14 residues. V was cut by 1 base and J by 5 bases, with 10 bases left in between. Germline values: CDR1 SEHNR, CDR2 FQNEAQ (reference sequence). CDR3 sequence (DNA): TGTGCCAGCAGCTTAGGGGGGGGCAAAGATACGCAGTATTTT. This sequence encodes CASSLGGGKDTQYF.

This clonotype has a count of ten or more. The chain joins TRBV7-8 to TRBJ1-1; tentatively, D is TRBD1 (6 bases). V was cut by 4 bases and J by 1 base, with 13 bases left in between. The germline CDR1 and CDR2 sequences are SGHVS and FQNEAQ. This CDR3 is built from 15 residues. This CDR3 is CASSSGGTPNTEAFF. CDR3 nucleotide sequence: TGTGCCAGCAGCTCGGGGGGGACACCGAACACTGAAGCTTTCTTT.

This clonotype was counted at least ten times. V is TRBV7-3 and J is TRBJ2-2; 9 nucleotides line up with TRBD1. The junction had 8 bases not matched to a gene; V was cut back by 5 bases and J by 7 bases. Per germline, CDR1 SGHTA and CDR2 FQGTGA. The CDR3 is 15 residues long. This chain's CDR3 is CASSRGQGFSGELFF. The CDR3 coding sequence is TGTGCCAGCAGCCGGGGACAGGGTTTCAGCGGGGAGCTGTTTTTT.

The chain is built from TRBV15 and TRBJ2-7, with D possibly TRBD2 on 6 matching bases. From germline, CDR1 is LNHNV and CDR2 YYDKDF (reference sequence). Trimming took off 3 bases at V and 0 bases at J, with 12 bases between the two ends. There are 15 residues in the CDR3. CDR3 in DNA: TGTGCCACCAGCAGGTCTCGGGGGATCTCCTACGAGCAGTACTTC. The encoded protein is CATSRSRGISYEQYF.

This chain uses TRBV28 with TRBJ1-1; D may be TRBD1 (5 bases). The CDR3 totals 15 residues. Germline CDR1 and CDR2: MDHEN and SYDVKM. Trimming removed 5 bases at V and 0 bases at J, with 13 bases between. CDR3 bases: TGTGCCAGCAGTCGAATTGCAGGGATGAACACTGAAGCTTTCTTT. Residues: CASSRIAGMNTEAFF.

In its sample, this clonotype was seen a few times. The chain has TRBV12-3 or TRBV12-4 and TRBJ1-1; D is possibly TRBD1 (5 bases). CDR3 size: 12 residues. Trimming left V 10 bases short and J 3 bases short, with 12 bases between. The CDR3 nucleotides read TGTGCCACCGGTCAGGGATACACTGAAGCTTTCTTT. Amino acids: CATGQGYTEAFF.

Only a few counts were recorded for this clonotype. This sequence joins TRBV27 and TRBJ1-5, with D unresolved. Per germline, CDR1 MNHEY and CDR2 SMNVEV (reference sequence). Trimming stripped 6 bases from V and 3 bases from J, with 12 bases between. CDR3 size: 14 residues. The CDR3 coding sequence is TGTGCCAGCAGAGCCTTAGGACCCAATCAGCCCCAGCATTTT. Protein sequence: CASRALGPNQPQHF.

The chain joins TRBV27 to TRBJ1-3; 8 bases fit TRBD1. Germline values: CDR1 MNHEY, CDR2 SMNVEV (reference sequence). The CDR3 has 16 amino acids. The V segment lost 4 bases and the J segment 5 bases; nucleotides outside the gene matches: 10. Here the CDR3 DNA reads TGTGCCAGCAGTTCCCCGGGCAGGGGGCTTAGAAACACCATATATTTT. This sequence encodes CASSSPGRGLRNTIYF.

The V and J genes are TRBV3-1 and TRBJ2-1, with 8 bases that match TRBD2. CDR1 and CDR2 (germline): LGHDT, YNNKEL (reference sequence). V lost 4 bases and J lost 9; bases outside the gene matches: 14. The CDR3 contains 16 residues. CDR3 DNA: TGTGCCAGCAGCCCGACAATTAGCGGGGTGTGGAGTGAGCAGTTCTTC. Residues: CASSPTISGVWSEQFF.

This chain connects TRBV29-1 to TRBJ2-7; maybe TRBD1 (5 bases). The CDR3 has 11 amino acids. Germline CDR1 SQVTM, CDR2 ANQGSEA. V lost 1 base and J 5 bases, leaving 6 bases between the germline ends. CDR3 residues: CSVEVGHEQYF. The CDR3 nucleotides read TGCAGCGTTGAAGTGGGGCACGAGCAGTACTTC.

J is TRBJ2-5 and V is TRBV5-6; no definite D call. CDR3 size: 12 residues. Per the germline V gene, CDR1 is SGHDT and CDR2 is YYEEEE. Between the trimmed V and J ends, which lost 3 bases and 5 bases, there was a span of 8 bases. CDR3 loop: CASSSLWETQYF. CDR3 DNA: TGTGCCAGCAGCTCGCTTTGGGAGACCCAGTACTTC. The variable domain in full, with the rest retrieved from reference TRBV5-6 and TRBJ2-5, is DAGVTQSPTHLIKTRGQQVTLRCSPKSGHDTVSWYQQALGQGPQFIFQYYEEEERQRGNFPDRFSGHQFPNYSSELNVNALLLGDSALYLCASSSLWETQYFGPGTRLLVL.

This clonotype was observed a few times. The genes are TRBV7-9 and TRBJ2-1; possibly TRBD1 for D (8 bases). The CDR3 extends over 17 amino acids. V shed 5 bases and J shed 2 bases, with 19 bases lying between them. The germline V gene has CDR1 SEHNR and CDR2 FQNEAQ (reference sequence). The CDR3 coding sequence is TGTGCCAGCAGCACGCAGGGGGCGGGGGTCACCTACAATGAGCAGTTCTTC. Translation gives CASSTQGAGVTYNEQFF.

The chain joins TRBV7-6 to TRBJ2-7; 10 bases line up with TRBD1. The CDR3 loop spans 16 amino acids. V lost 6 bases and J lost 5; bases outside the gene matches: 13. Germline V CDR1 and CDR2: SGHVS, FNYEAQ. The CDR3 loop reads CASSDGTGEGNHEQYF. DNA of the CDR3: TGTGCCAGCAGTGACGGGACAGGGGAAGGGAACCACGAGCAGTACTTC.

The V and J genes are TRBV5-5 and TRBJ2-3; perhaps TRBD2 as D (5 bases). V was clipped by 3 bases and J by 2 bases, with 10 bases between them. The CDR3 is 14 residues long. CDR1 SGHKS and CDR2 YYEKEE come from the germline V gene (reference sequence). The CDR3 nucleotides are TGTGCCAGCAGCTCGGACTCCCTCACAGATACGCAGTATTTT. It yields the protein CASSSDSLTDTQYF. The full variable domain, rest sourced from reference TRBV5-5 and TRBJ2-3, is DAGVTQSPTHLIKTRGQQVTLRCSPISGHKSVSWYQQVLGQGPQFIFQYYEKEERGRGNFPDRFSARQFPNYSSELNVNALLLGDSALYLCASSSDSLTDTQYFGPGTRLTVL.

Ten or more counts support this clonotype. The V call is TRBV4-2, the J call TRBJ2-7; D remains ambiguous. CDR3 size: 16 residues. Trimming cost V 4 bases and J 5 bases, with 21 bases left between them. CDR1 is LGHNA and CDR2 is YNFKEQ in the germline V gene. The CDR3 DNA reads as TGTGCCAGCAGCCCAGACCCATCGGGTACGTTCCACGAGCAGTACTTC. This sequence encodes CASSPDPSGTFHEQYF.

This clonotype showed up just once. This chain connects TRBV28 to TRBJ1-4; D is possibly TRBD1 (5 bases). The V and J ends lost 7 bases and 7 bases respectively, with 16 bases between them. This CDR3 has 14 amino acids. Germline CDR1 MDHEN, CDR2 SYDVKM. Here the CDR3 reads CASTPLRVGEKLFF. DNA for the CDR3: TGTGCCAGCACCCCTCTCAGGGTGGGTGAAAAACTGTTTTTT.

This chain connects TRBV7-8 to TRBJ1-2, with unresolved D. The CDR3 extends over 15 amino acids. Trimming left V 3 bases short and J 3 bases short, with 14 bases between. Looked up from germline, CDR1 is SGHVS and CDR2 is FQNEAQ. The DNA for the CDR3 is TGTGCCAGCAGCTTGTCCGGGCCGGGCGACTATGGCTACACCTTC. This encodes CASSLSGPGDYGYTF.

This rearrangement joins TRBV12-3 or TRBV12-4 to TRBJ2-3; D gene uncertain. V was pared by 8 bases and J by 2 bases, with 11 bases between. This CDR3 spans 13 amino acids. The CDR3 region is CASEDGFTDTQYF. The CDR3 nucleotides are TGTGCCAGCGAGGACGGATTCACAGATACGCAGTATTTT.

The chain is built from TRBV2 and TRBJ1-1; unclear D gene. The V gene's germline CDR1 is SNHLY and CDR2 FYNNEI. V shed 4 bases and J shed 3 bases, with 9 bases lying between them. The CDR3 is 13 amino acids. CDR3 coding DNA: TGTGCCAGCAGTGTTAGTGTCCACACTGAAGCTTTCTTT. It translates to CASSVSVHTEAFF.

The V gene is TRBV5-1, the J gene TRBJ2-7; either TRBD1 or TRBD2 may fit D (5 bases each). The CDR3 is 14 amino acids. Trimming shortened V by 5 bases and J by 3 bases, and 15 bases separated the two germline ends. CDR1 is SGHRS and CDR2 is YFSETQ in the germline V gene. The CDR3, as DNA: TGCGCCAGCAGGCGAGGGACGGAAAACTACGAGCAGTACTTC. Its translation is CASRRGTENYEQYF.